This TCR beta chain was identified during a study of cytomegalovirus exposure and HLA in healthy donors. Study-wide points: The listing of roughly 160 TCR beta chains classed them as cytomegalovirus-associated.

The table lists this clone with a few counts. Antigen: not known. The protocol was immunoSEQ multiplex PCR, while the TCRdb copy is restricted to in-frame clones and leaves out a portion. The table includes approximately 170,000 clones, less than 95% detected once. Germline CDR1 MNHEY, CDR2 SMNVEV (reference sequence). The CDR3 spans 14 residues. Trimming took 2 bases from V and 14 from J; bases not matched to a gene: 9. This chain joins TRBV27 and TRBJ1-6, with 7 bases lining up with TRBD1. This sequence was found in a woman under 30 in good health and CMV-seropositive. The sample comprised PBMCs. This CDR3 reads CASSLRGPGRTLHF. Written as DNA, the CDR3 is TGTGCCAGCAGTTTAAGGGGGCCAGGGAGGACCCTCCACTTT.